The clone carrying this T cell receptor beta chain was seen many times. Antigen: not known. These data originate in a study of T-cell reconstitution after alpha-beta-depleted transplantation in children. Whole-study results and caveats: Expanded clones from the graft, numbering several hundred, reportedly supplied alpha-beta T cells about two months after transplant. Surviving recipient cells, namely T cells and thymic progenitors, were the source of high day-60 TCRbeta diversity in some patients. Counts and diversity of T cells one year after transplant came mostly from newly produced T cells.

A TCRbeta library incorporating unique molecular identifiers was prepared. One entry per CDR3 protein, called by TCRdb with MiXCR from the PCR reads. The sample records 250,000 to 300,000 distinct CDR3 sequences, around 10% being singletons. V was pared by 4 bases and J by 0 bases, with 11 bases between. The CDR3 is 14 amino acids. Germline V gives CDR1 SGHRS, CDR2 YFSETQ. The TCR originated in a boy in the first two years of life with acute myeloid leukemia, due to receive a stem cell transplant. This chain uses TRBV5-1 with TRBJ2-7; D uncertain. This material consisted of PBMCs, taken before TCRalphabeta/CD19-depleted stem cell transplant. CDR3 nucleotides: TGCGCCAGCAGCCCTTATCTCACCTCCTACGAGCAGTACTTC. Amino acid sequence: CASSPYLTSYEQYF. Based on the CDR3 plus reference TRBV5-1 and TRBJ2-7, the full variable domain is KAGVTQTPRYLIKTRGQQVTLSCSPISGHRSVSWYQQTPGQGLQFLFEYFSETQRNKGNFPGRFSGRQFSNSRSEMNVSTLELGDSALYLCASSPYLTSYEQYFGPGTRLTVT.